Below are 22 T cell receptor beta chains sequenced from a single sample in a study of response to subunit inactivated influenza vaccine. TCRdb analysed the RT-PCR reads with MiXCR anew, one entry per CDR3 protein. In the table there are 400,000 to 550,000 distinct CDR3 sequences, around 25% of which are singletons. The material was CD4+ T cells sorted from PBMCs, obtained about 5 days after vaccination. The receptors were gathered from a man aged 50 to 60 who received an inactivated influenza vaccine.

The chain recombines TRBV7-9 with TRBJ2-3; D gene unclear. The V end was cut by 6 bases, the J end by 5 bases, with 6 bases between. The CDR3 length is 11 residues. Germline lookup yields CDR1 SEHNR and CDR2 FQNEAQ (reference sequence). CDR3 protein: CASREIDTQYF. CDR3 in DNA: TGTGCCAGCAGGGAGATAGATACGCAGTATTTT.

The chain employs TRBV9 and TRBJ1-4; D ambiguous. Between the trimmed V and J ends, which lost 4 bases and 0 bases, there was a span of 10 bases. The CDR3 spans 15 residues. In germline, CDR1 is SGDLS, CDR2 YYNGEE. CDR3 loop: CASSSQPATNEKLFF. The CDR3 DNA follows: TGTGCCAGCAGCAGTCAGCCTGCAACTAATGAAAAACTGTTTTTT.

This clonotype was counted a few times. The rearrangement joins TRBV5-1 to TRBJ1-1; no definite D call. The CDR3 consists of 15 residues. The V and J ends lost 0 bases and 1 base respectively, with 10 bases between them. Germline V gene sequence: CDR1 SGHRS, CDR2 YFSETQ. CDR3 DNA sequence: TGCGCCAGCAGCTTGGGGGCTCGGGGGAACACTGAAGCTTTCTTT. It codes for CASSLGARGNTEAFF.

This chain links TRBV12-3 or TRBV12-4 with TRBJ2-1; D gene unclear. The CDR3 covers 15 residues. Trimming left V 7 bases short and J 2 bases short, with 15 bases between. The CDR3 nucleotides read TGTGCCAGCATTGTGAAAGATGGTGCCTACAATGAGCAGTTCTTC. Translated, it gives CASIVKDGAYNEQFF.

A few counts support this clonotype. The chain combines TRBV11-1 with TRBJ2-7; tentative D call: TRBD1 (5 bases). Trimming took off 2 bases at V and 2 bases at J, with 7 bases between the two ends. The germline CDR1 and CDR2 sequences are SGHAT and FQDESV (reference sequence). This CDR3 is 13 amino acids long. In DNA form, the CDR3 reads TGTGCCAGCAGCTTAAAGACAGCCTACGAGCAGTACTTC. Protein sequence: CASSLKTAYEQYF.

CDR3 bases: TGTGCCAGCAGCGCCCTTGTGACAGGGGGTACCGGGGAGCTGTTTTTT. The encoded protein is CASSALVTGGTGELFF. The chain joins TRBV7-9 to TRBJ2-2, with 9 nucleotides matching TRBD1. The ends lost 5 bases at V and 5 bases at J; junction bases unmatched: 9. The CDR3 runs to 16 residues. Germline lookup yields CDR1 SEHNR and CDR2 FQNEAQ (reference sequence).

V gene TRBV12-3 or TRBV12-4 combines with J gene TRBJ1-4, with D unresolved. CDR3 length equals 12 residues. V lost 1 base, J lost 8 bases, and 5 bases lay in between. CDR3 sequence reads: CASSLGREKLFF. The CDR3 DNA sequence: TGTGCCAGCAGTTTAGGTCGCGAAAAACTGTTTTTT.

The rearrangement uses TRBV5-6 and TRBJ2-4; maybe TRBD2 (5 bases). The CDR3 has 14 residues. V was clipped by 1 base and J by 7 bases, with 12 bases between them. Germline CDR1 is SGHDT and CDR2 is YYEEEE. Here the CDR3 reads CASSLSSRGNIQYF. The CDR3, as DNA: TGTGCCAGCAGCTTGTCCAGCCGAGGGAACATTCAGTACTTC.

This clonotype came up once. A much larger clone lies one base from this, so it may be a read error. This chain uses TRBV12-3 or TRBV12-4 with TRBJ2-2; TRBD2 agrees at 14 bases. This CDR3 region has 15 residues. CDR3 region: CASSQGLAGVGDLFF. CDR3 nucleotides: TGTGCCAGCAGTCAGGGACTAGCGGGGGTCGGGGACCTGTTTTTT.

CDR3 sequence reads: CASTPRGQSYEQYF. CDR3 coding DNA: TGTGCCAGCACCCCGAGGGGGCAGTCCTACGAGCAGTACTTC. V and J are TRBV7-2 and TRBJ2-7, with 7 bases aligning to TRBD1. The trim removed 7 bases at V and 1 base at J, leaving 7 bases unmatched. Germline V gene sequence: CDR1 SGHTA, CDR2 FQGNSA. This CDR3 is 14 amino acids long.

This clonotype has just a few counts. CDR3 region: CASSYGAVATNTGELFF. CDR3 coding DNA: TGTGCCAGCAGTTACGGAGCGGTAGCGACGAACACCGGGGAGCTGTTTTTT. The rearrangement links TRBV6-2 or TRBV6-3 to TRBJ2-2, with D possibly matching TRBD2 (5 bases). CDR3 length equals 17 residues. V was pared by 2 bases and J by 0 bases, with 13 bases between. Germline-derived CDR1 and CDR2 are MNHEY and SVGEGT.

V is TRBV18 and J is TRBJ1-5; the match to TRBD1 covers 9 bases. The V segment lost 3 bases and the J segment 7 bases; nucleotides outside the gene matches: 13. Germline V gene lookup returns CDR1 KGHSH and CDR2 LQKENI. The CDR3 totals 17 residues. The CDR3 here is CASSPQGGGQGRQPQHF. CDR3 sequence (DNA): TGTGCCAGCTCACCTCAGGGCGGGGGACAGGGAAGACAGCCCCAGCATTTT.

The chain recombines TRBV6-1 with TRBJ2-2; TRBD2 aligns across 8 bases. Trimming at V came to 6 bases and at J to 1 base, leaving 4 bases not matched to a gene. Germline V CDR1 and CDR2: MNHNS, SASEGT. CDR3 length equals 15 residues. The CDR3 nucleotides are TGTGCCAGCAGGGCCGGGACTAGGAACACCGGGGAGCTGTTTTTT. Its protein product is CASRAGTRNTGELFF.

As concerns this clonotype: Since the CDR3 does not end with the conserved phenylalanine or tryptophan, this likely comes from a read error. This rearrangement joins TRBV12-3 or TRBV12-4 to TRBJ2-7; either TRBD1 or TRBD2 may fit D (5 bases each). The V end lost 3 bases, the J end lost 2 bases, and 11 bases lay between the germline ends. The CDR3 has 14 amino acids. The CDR3 protein is CASSFGGGTYEQYL. CDR3 nucleotide sequence: TGTGCCAGCAGTTTTGGTGGGGGTACCTACGAGCAGTACCTC.

The rearrangement uses TRBV12-3 or TRBV12-4 and TRBJ2-2, with D perhaps matching TRBD2 (6 bases). CDR3 length: 13 amino acids. The V gene lost 5 bases and the J gene lost 6 bases, with 10 bases spanning the gap. DNA of the CDR3: TGTGCCAGCAGTGCGGGACCTCCCGGGGAGCTGTTTTTT. It yields the protein CASSAGPPGELFF.

V is TRBV5-1 and J is TRBJ2-2; D assignment may be TRBD1 or TRBD2 (7 bases each). There are 16 residues in the CDR3. V lost 4 bases and J lost 4, with 17 bases in between. Germline V gene data show CDR1 as SGHRS and CDR2 as YFSETQ. CDR3 DNA: TGCGCCAGCAGCCGTTACAGGGGCGGGAGCACCGGGGAGCTGTTTTTT. This sequence encodes CASSRYRGGSTGELFF.

The rearrangement links TRBV7-9 to TRBJ2-7, with no clear D. Germline V gene data show CDR1 as SEHNR and CDR2 as FQNEAQ (reference sequence). CDR3 length: 16 residues. V shed 1 base and J shed 0 bases, with 13 bases lying between them. The CDR3 DNA reads TGTGCCAGCAGCTTAGTATTAGATTGGACCTCCTACGAGCAGTACTTC. It codes for CASSLVLDWTSYEQYF.

In this sample, this clonotype turned up a few times. The chain employs TRBV11-2 and TRBJ2-7; no reliable D call. V was trimmed by 2 bases and J by 2 bases, leaving 7 bases between them. The CDR3 totals 13 residues. Germline V lookup: CDR1 SGHAT, CDR2 FQNNGV. The DNA for the CDR3 is TGTGCCAGCAGCTTAAACCACCCCTACGAGCAGTACTTC. Translating it yields CASSLNHPYEQYF.

This clonotype has just a few counts. The genes are TRBV28 and TRBJ2-3; D is ambiguous. This CDR3 is 13 amino acids long. V was cut by 1 base and J by 9 bases, with 11 bases left in between. Germline CDR1 MDHEN, CDR2 SYDVKM. The CDR3 protein is CASSLLRLPTQYF. CDR3 nucleotide sequence: TGTGCCAGCAGTTTATTGAGGCTCCCCACGCAGTATTTT.

The sample holds a few counts of this clonotype. The chain combines TRBV11-3 with TRBJ2-1; TRBD1 aligns across 8 bases. Per germline, CDR1 SGHNT and CDR2 YENEEA. The CDR3 totals 16 residues. The J segment lost 0 bases and the V segment lost 5 bases, leaving 6 bases of the junction unmatched. The CDR3 loop reads CASSDRGRSSYNEQFF. Written as DNA, the CDR3 is TGTGCCAGCAGCGACAGGGGCCGAAGCTCCTACAATGAGCAGTTCTTC. Filled out from reference TRBV11-3 and TRBJ2-1, the complete variable domain reads EAGVVQSPRYKIIEKKQPVAFWCNPISGHNTLYWYLQNLGQGPELLIRYENEEAVDDSQLPKDRFSAERLKGVDSTLKIQPAELGDSAVYLCASSDRGRSSYNEQFFGPGTRLTVL.

This clonotype was counted a few times. As DNA, the CDR3 is TGTGCCAGCAGCCAGGACAGGGTCCGTGGCTATGGCTACACCTTC. It is translated as CASSQDRVRGYGYTF. The V gene is TRBV4-2, the J gene TRBJ1-2, with 8 bases matching TRBD1. Germline V gives CDR1 LGHNA, CDR2 YNFKEQ. J was trimmed by 4 bases and V by 3 bases; bases with no gene match: 7. The CDR3 runs 15 residues.

The rearrangement uses TRBV14 and TRBJ2-1; 9 bases are shared with TRBD1. J was trimmed by 9 bases and V by 4 bases; bases with no gene match: 10. The CDR3 consists of 15 residues. The germline gives CDR1 SGHDN, CDR2 FVKESK. CDR3 nucleotide sequence: TGTGCCAGCAGCCGGGGGACAGGGAAAACTTTTGAGCAGTTCTTC. Encoded protein: CASSRGTGKTFEQFF.